These 14 T cell receptor beta chains originate from one sample sequenced in a study of blood T cell repertoires in COVID-19. The table came from immunoSEQ multiplex PCR; TCRdb's copy has only in-frame clones and leaves some out. The sample consists of fewer than 45,000 clones, under 90% of them appearing once. Specimen: peripheral blood. The receptors originated from a man in his 60s with COVID-19, enrolled during active disease.

This chain connects TRBV19 to TRBJ1-1; D may be TRBD1 (5 bases). The V end lost 7 bases, the J end lost 3 bases, and 15 bases lay between the germline ends. The V gene's germline CDR1 is LNHDA and CDR2 SQIVND (reference sequence). The CDR3 is 14 amino acids. The CDR3 DNA sequence: TGTGCCAGTACCCCCCCGGGGGACTACACTGAAGCTTTCTTT. It encodes CASTPPGDYTEAFF.

The V gene is TRBV19, the J gene TRBJ1-2; TRBD1 matches at 9 bases. Germline values: CDR1 LNHDA, CDR2 SQIVND (reference sequence). Losses at the gene ends were 7 bases for V and 1 base for J; bases not matched to a gene: 4. The CDR3 contains 14 residues. For the CDR3, the DNA is TGTGCCAGTAAAAGGACAGGGGTTAACTATGGCTACACCTTC. As protein: CASKRTGVNYGYTF.

The V call is TRBV13, the J call TRBJ2-1; 13 bases match TRBD2. V dropped 0 bases and J dropped 6; count of bases not matched to a gene: 2. This CDR3 is 16 amino acids long. Germline V gene data show CDR1 as PRHDT and CDR2 as FYEKMQ (reference sequence). In DNA form, the CDR3 reads TGTGCCAGCAGCTTAGGGGGACTAGCGGGGACCAATGAGCAGTTCTTC. It yields the protein CASSLGGLAGTNEQFF.

This rearrangement joins TRBV7-9 to TRBJ1-4; tentative D call: TRBD1 (6 bases). The CDR3 consists of 14 residues. With 2 bases removed from V and 10 bases from J, the gap between germline ends came to 14 bases. Germline CDR1 reads SEHNR; CDR2 reads FQNEAQ (reference sequence). The CDR3 protein is CASSLSKGGGKLFF. CDR3 bases: TGTGCCAGCAGCTTATCGAAAGGGGGGGGAAAACTGTTTTTT.

V and J are TRBV28 and TRBJ1-4; D is ambiguous. Germline lookup yields CDR1 MDHEN and CDR2 SYDVKM. The CDR3 sequence is 14 residues long. Trimming took off 1 base at V and 4 bases at J, with 7 bases between the two ends. CDR3 bases: TGTGCCAGCAGTTTATCTAAGCGTAATGAAAAACTGTTTTTT. Its protein product is CASSLSKRNEKLFF.

V and J are TRBV29-1 and TRBJ2-3, with 7 nucleotides matching TRBD1. The germline gives CDR1 SQVTM, CDR2 ANQGSEA. This CDR3 is built from 13 residues. The CDR3 DNA is TGCAGTAAACAGGGGTCTAGCACAGATACGCAGTATTTT. Protein product: CSKQGSSTDTQYF.

The V gene is TRBV5-4, the J gene TRBJ1-1, with a weak D call TRBD1 (6 bases). CDR3 size: 14 residues. V lost 4 bases and J 2 bases, leaving 12 bases between the germline ends. Germline-derived CDR1 and CDR2 are SGHNT and YYREEE (reference sequence). This CDR3 is CASSTGTPNTEAFF. As DNA, the CDR3 is TGTGCCAGCAGCACCGGGACACCAAACACTGAAGCTTTCTTT.

The CDR3 sequence: CASSLKGAETQYF. The CDR3 nucleotides are TGTGCCAGCAGTTTGAAAGGGGCAGAGACCCAGTACTTC. The chain has TRBV12-3 or TRBV12-4 and TRBJ2-5; the D gene is possibly TRBD1 (5 bases). The CDR3 loop spans 13 amino acids. V was cut by 3 bases and J by 4 bases, with 9 bases left in between.

This sequence joins TRBV7-9 and TRBJ1-1; D unclear. The CDR3 is made up of 15 amino acids. Germline assignment: CDR1 SEHNR and CDR2 FQNEAQ (reference sequence). Deletions cut 0 bases from V and 1 base from J, with 9 bases between. CDR3: CASSLASHRNTEAFF. Written as DNA, the CDR3 is TGTGCCAGCAGCTTAGCCAGCCACAGGAACACTGAAGCTTTCTTT.

The chain couples TRBV30 to TRBJ1-2, with D possibly TRBD1 on 5 matching bases. The CDR3 runs to 12 residues. Trimming shortened V by 8 bases and J by 3 bases, and 13 bases separated the two germline ends. The germline V gene encodes CDR1 GTSNPN and CDR2 SVGIG (reference sequence). CDR3 nucleotide sequence: TGTGCCGGGACTCCGGGGGACTATGGCTACACCTTC. It translates to CAGTPGDYGYTF.

The chain uses TRBV18 and TRBJ2-2; weak D call: TRBD2 (6 bases). The V end was cut by 2 bases, the J end by 5 bases, with 15 bases between. The CDR3 covers 16 residues. CDR1 is KGHSH and CDR2 is LQKENI in the germline V gene. CDR3 amino acids: CASSPSGTVGTGELFF. DNA for the CDR3: TGTGCCAGCTCACCATCCGGGACTGTAGGAACCGGGGAGCTGTTTTTT.

This chain links TRBV11-3 with TRBJ2-1; the D is unclear. The length of the CDR3 is 15 residues. Trimming cost V 5 bases and J 2 bases, with 13 bases left between them. Germline values: CDR1 SGHNT, CDR2 YENEEA. CDR3 sequence: CASSPHGNAYNEQFF. CDR3 coding DNA: TGTGCCAGCAGCCCCCACGGTAACGCCTACAATGAGCAGTTCTTC.

This clone was picked up one time. The V gene is TRBV14, the J gene TRBJ1-6, with D tentatively TRBD1 (5 bases). The ends were cut back, 4 bases at V and 6 bases at J, with 10 bases in the middle. Germline V lookup: CDR1 SGHDN, CDR2 FVKESK. This CDR3 is 14 amino acids long. CDR3 coding DNA: TGTGCCAGCAGCCGGGGCCCTTCTAATTCACCCCTCCACTTT. This gives the protein CASSRGPSNSPLHF.

The sample holds a few counts of this clone. V usage is TRBV27 and J usage is TRBJ1-5, with D possibly matching TRBD1 (5 bases). Germline CDR1 and CDR2: MNHEY and SMNVEV (reference sequence). The CDR3 runs to 17 residues. V was trimmed by 4 bases and J by 1 base, leaving 17 bases between them. Written as DNA, the CDR3 is TGTGCCAGCAGTTCCCGTTCGGGGGGACGGAGCAATCAGCCCCAGCATTTT. Translation gives CASSSRSGGRSNQPQHF.